This TCR beta chain was found in a study of blood T cell repertoires in COVID-19. Study as a whole: Nucleic acid was either cDNA or gDNA, and it came from T cells, B-cell-depleted T cells, or PBMCs.

Per the authors' pipeline: From reference gene primer amplification, estimates of nucleated cell counts were derived. Using immunoSEQ multiplex PCR, the repertoire was profiled, and TCRdb retains in-frame clones only, with some absent. V and J calls and clone size follow that table, whereas D and trimming were derived from the DNA. Among 40,000 to 50,000 clones listed, roughly nine tenths were seen once. The ends were cut back, 0 bases at V and 0 bases at J, with 12 bases in the middle. Germline CDR1 reads LGHNA; CDR2 reads YSLEER. This CDR3 comprises 17 residues. Material for sequencing was peripheral blood. The chain couples TRBV4-3 to TRBJ2-4; tentative D call: TRBD1 (5 bases). This TCR derives from a human donor in a cohort sampled during active COVID-19. In DNA, the CDR3 is TGCGCCAGCAGCCAAGATATAGCAGGGCGAGCCAAAAACATTCAGTACTTC. Encoded protein: CASSQDIAGRAKNIQYF.